A single T cell receptor (beta chain) is shown here with its context. The antigen is undetermined. TCRdb ran MiXCR on the reads and lists one entry per CDR3 protein. The sample yields about 340,000 distinct CDR3 sequences, roughly 28% seen once. This sample was taken from a study of T cell repertoires in cytomegalovirus infection. As for the study in general: A matching HLA type, together with CMV infection, was signaled by public TCR beta signatures.

This CDR3 has 15 residues. V shed 0 bases and J shed 4 bases, with 11 bases lying between them. Per the germline V gene, CDR1 is SGHNT and CDR2 is YYREEE (reference sequence). The receptor was derived from a human donor in good health (CMV status not recorded). Some clones in this sample may be carry-over from other donors' samples. The input for sequencing was cultured PBMCs, taken from culture after CMV antigen stimulation. The chain uses TRBV5-4 and TRBJ2-1; D remains ambiguous. CDR3 DNA: TGTGCCAGCAGCTTGGAGCAGACACCTTACAATGAGCAGTTCTTC. Amino acid sequence: CASSLEQTPYNEQFF.